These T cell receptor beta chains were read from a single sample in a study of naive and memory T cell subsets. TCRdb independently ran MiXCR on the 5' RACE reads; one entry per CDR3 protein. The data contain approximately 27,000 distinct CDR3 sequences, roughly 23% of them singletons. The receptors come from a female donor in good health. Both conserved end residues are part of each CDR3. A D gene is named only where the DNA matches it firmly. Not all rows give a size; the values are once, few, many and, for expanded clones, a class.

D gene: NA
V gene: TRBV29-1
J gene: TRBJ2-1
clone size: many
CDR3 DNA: TGCAGCGTTGAACTCGCATACAATGAGCAGTTCTTC
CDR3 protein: CSVELAYNEQFF

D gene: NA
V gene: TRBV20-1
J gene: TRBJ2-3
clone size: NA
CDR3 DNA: TGCAGTGCTAGAGATTACCGCGGCCCCTTCGTGCAGTATTTT
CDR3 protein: CSARDYRGPFVQYF

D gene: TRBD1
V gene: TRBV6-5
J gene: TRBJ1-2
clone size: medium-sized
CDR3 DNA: TGTGCCAGCAGTTACTTAGGTGCAGGGGGATTATTTAATGGCTACACCTTC
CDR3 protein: CASSYLGAGGLFNGYTF

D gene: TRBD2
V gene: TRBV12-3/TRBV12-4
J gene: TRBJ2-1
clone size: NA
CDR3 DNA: TGTGCCAGCAGTTTGACTAGCGACGGAGAGCAGTTCTTC
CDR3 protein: CASSLTSDGEQFF

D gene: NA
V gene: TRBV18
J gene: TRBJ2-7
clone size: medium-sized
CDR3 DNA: TGTGCCAGCTCACCTAGGGATCCCCCAATCTACGAGCAGTACTTC
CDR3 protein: CASSPRDPPIYEQYF

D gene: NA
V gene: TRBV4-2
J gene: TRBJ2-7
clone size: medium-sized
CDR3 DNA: TGTGCCAGCAGCCAAGATGCCACCTTGGGGACCTACGAGCAGTACTTC
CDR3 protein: CASSQDATLGTYEQYF

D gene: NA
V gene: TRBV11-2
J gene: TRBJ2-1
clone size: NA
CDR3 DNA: TGTGCCAGCAGCCAAATGGGGCGTTCCTACAATGAGCAGTTCTTC
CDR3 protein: CASSQMGRSYNEQFF

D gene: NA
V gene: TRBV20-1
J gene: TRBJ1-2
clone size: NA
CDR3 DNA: TGCAGTGGGGCAGTGGGGGACTATGGCTACACCTTC
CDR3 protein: CSGAVGDYGYTF

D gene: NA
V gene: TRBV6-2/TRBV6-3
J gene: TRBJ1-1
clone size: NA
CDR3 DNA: TGTGCCCTACAGGACAGCCCGTACTCTGAAGCTTTCTTT
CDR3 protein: CALQDSPYSEAFF

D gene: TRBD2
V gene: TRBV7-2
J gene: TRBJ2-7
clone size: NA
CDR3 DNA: TGTGCCAGCAGCCCCCGACTAGCGGGTACCTACGAGCAGTACTTC
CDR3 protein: CASSPRLAGTYEQYF

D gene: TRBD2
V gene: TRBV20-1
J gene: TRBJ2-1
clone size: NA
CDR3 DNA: TGCAGTGCCGACAGCGGGAGGATCAATGAGCAGTTCTTC
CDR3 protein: CSADSGRINEQFF

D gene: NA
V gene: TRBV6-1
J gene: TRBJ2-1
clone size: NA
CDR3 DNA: TGCGCCAGCAGTGAGAGGGCCTTTGAAGATGAGCAGTTCTTC
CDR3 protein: CASSERAFEDEQFF